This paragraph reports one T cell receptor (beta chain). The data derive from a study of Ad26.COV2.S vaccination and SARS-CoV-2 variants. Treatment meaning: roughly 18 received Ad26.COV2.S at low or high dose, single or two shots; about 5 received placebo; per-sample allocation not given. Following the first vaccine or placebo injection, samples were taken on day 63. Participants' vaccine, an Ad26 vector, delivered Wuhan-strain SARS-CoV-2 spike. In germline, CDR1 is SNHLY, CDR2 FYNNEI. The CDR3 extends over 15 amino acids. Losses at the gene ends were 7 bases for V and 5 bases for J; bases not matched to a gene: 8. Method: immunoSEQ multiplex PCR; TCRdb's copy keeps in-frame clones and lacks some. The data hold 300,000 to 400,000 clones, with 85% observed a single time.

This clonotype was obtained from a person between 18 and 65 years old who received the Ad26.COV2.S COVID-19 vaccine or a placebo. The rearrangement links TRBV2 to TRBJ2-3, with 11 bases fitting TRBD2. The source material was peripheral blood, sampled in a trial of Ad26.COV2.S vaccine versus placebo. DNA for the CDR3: TGTGCCAGCACCTTGACTAGCGGGGCGGGAGATACGCAGTATTTT. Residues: CASTLTSGAGDTQYF.